This TCR beta chain was identified in a study of blood T cell repertoires in COVID-19. Data came from immunoSEQ multiplex PCR; TCRdb stores just in-frame clones and leaves some out. The sample yields some 220,000 clones, roughly 85% seen once. Trimming stripped 5 bases from V and 0 bases from J, with 14 bases between. CDR3 size: 15 residues. Germline V gene lookup returns CDR1 GTSNPN and CDR2 SVGIG (reference sequence). The rearrangement links TRBV30 to TRBJ1-5, with D possibly TRBD1 on 5 matching bases. The TCR sequence derives from a man in his fifties who had recovered from COVID-19. The specimen was peripheral blood. CDR3 nucleotide sequence: TGTGCCTGGGACAGAGGGCCTTATAGCAATCAGCCCCAGCATTTT. Its translation is CAWDRGPYSNQPQHF.